Listed below are T cell receptor beta chains from one sample, sequenced in a study of CD8 T cells in ankylosing spondylitis. TCRdb fed the 5' RACE reads into MiXCR, producing one record per CDR3 protein. The table lists about 540,000 distinct CDR3 sequences, roughly 13% of them singletons. The sequencing sample was made of blood, either unsorted or a sorted T cell fraction (not recorded which). The receptors derive from a male donor with ankylosing spondylitis. CDR3s leave out the opening cysteine and the closing phenylalanine or tryptophan. Part of the rows lack a size; the others show once, few, many or a class for expanded clones.

V	J	size	CDR3
TRBV20-1	TRBJ1-5	-	SASGHSNQPQH
TRBV20-1	TRBJ1-1	few	SARKVGNTEAF
TRBV11-2	TRBJ2-1	-	ASSSRSAGGGVYNEQF
TRBV15	TRBJ1-5	-	ATSSAEYSNQPQH
TRBV19	TRBJ1-2	few	ASRRQEGLGYT
TRBV7-8	TRBJ2-5	many	ASSLAEQETQY
TRBV11-1	TRBJ1-1	few	ASTADGNTEAF
TRBV20-1	TRBJ1-3	few	SARAGFRDPSSGNTIY
TRBV29-1	TRBJ2-7	few	SVDHGTGEY
TRBV7-8	TRBJ1-5	few	ASSYRPGQGIGQPQH
TRBV5-1	TRBJ2-3	many	ASSIIGLAGGTDTQY
TRBV29-1	TRBJ2-3	-	SVEGQMKMGTDTQY
TRBV19	TRBJ2-1	-	ASRYRDRGSYNEQF
TRBV25-1	TRBJ2-6	-	ASSESPSYSGANVLT
TRBV20-1	TRBJ1-1	-	SATTRTTEAF
TRBV9	TRBJ2-1	few	ASSVLAEGKAEQF
TRBV7-9	TRBJ1-1	many	ASSLGAADSKLGEAF
TRBV20-1	TRBJ1-1	few	SASLRGPEAF
TRBV30	TRBJ2-6	-	AWSQDVLT
TRBV20-1	TRBJ2-1	-	SAQTGGGNEQF
TRBV20-1	TRBJ1-6	few	SARGSLGGSSYNSPLH
TRBV11-3	TRBJ2-1	many	ASSLGGLTYNEQF
TRBV9	TRBJ1-2	few	ASSTRTGTNYGYT
TRBV11-2	TRBJ2-1	-	ASSSPAAGRSSYNEQF
TRBV29-1	TRBJ2-1	-	SVDGGQGYNEQF
TRBV7-2	TRBJ2-7	-	ASSLNRDYEQY
TRBV5-1	TRBJ2-5	-	TSSVAGEETQY
TRBV12-3/TRBV12-4	TRBJ2-3	many	ATSPTTNPYTDTQY
TRBV5-1	TRBJ2-1	few	ASSLYRDRGNEQF
TRBV12-3/TRBV12-4	TRBJ2-4	many	ASSLAGGNIQY
TRBV5-1	TRBJ2-1	-	ASSLGLAGRALVHEQF
TRBV24-1	TRBJ2-1	-	ATSDPTPGLAGGNEQF
TRBV19	TRBJ2-1	-	ASSISTNEQF
TRBV12-3/TRBV12-4	TRBJ2-1	-	ASTWDSGYNEQF
TRBV5-1	TRBJ2-7	few	ASSPRLQGDEQY
TRBV5-1	TRBJ1-2	-	ASSRGGEEGYT
TRBV20-1	TRBJ1-2	-	SATPVGTPVGYT
TRBV20-1	TRBJ1-5	-	SATGGNNQPQH
TRBV5-5	TRBJ2-3	-	ASSYLGAPSDTQY
TRBV28	TRBJ1-2	few	ASSGGQSANYGYT
TRBV9	TRBJ2-5	-	ASSVSWDRYYETQY
TRBV3-1	TRBJ2-3	many	ASSPQTSPSTDTQY
TRBV6-1	TRBJ2-1	-	ASTPRNGFVLYEQF
TRBV27	TRBJ2-2	-	ASSFQAGNTGELF
TRBV7-2	TRBJ1-1	-	ASSSSRIPNTEAF
TRBV7-2	TRBJ2-1	few	ASSSTSGGTYNEQF
TRBV10-3	TRBJ2-1	-	AISDSYNEQF